This T cell receptor (beta chain) was captured by sequencing in a study of blood T cell repertoires in COVID-19 (dated by TCRdb to 2020 to 2021). With respect to the entire study: Collaborator samples came from the United States, Italy and Spain and covered acute and convalescent phases of COVID-19. Nearly every sample came with metadata listing a de-identified subject ID, COVID-19 status, age in years and sex. Deeply sampled blood TCRbeta repertoires from subjects exposed to, actively infected with, or recovered from COVID-19 were included in the dataset. The repertoires were made available in a free public database intended to serve as a resource for research on the immune response to SARS-CoV-2. Where available, HLA class I and class II types were taken from metadata supplied by the sample provider and were not determined by assay-based typing. The prospective study material was composed of cDNA or gDNA derived from T cells, B-cell-depleted T cells, or PBMCs. The samples were drawn from the first 160 participants of the ongoing ImmuneRACE study and from about 1,200 subjects provided by 6 global collaborators. The full study reports these points: The quantity of clinical and demographic metadata differed by source and by participant and was supplied without curation.

The CDR3 runs 16 residues from the cysteine to the phenylalanine. The kept DNA is CDR3 alone, 48 bases in frame from the first base. V was cut back by 0 bases and J by 3 bases, leaving a gap of 12 bases between them. For CDR1 and CDR2, the germline V gene lists SGHRS and YFSETQ. The collaborating institutions used their own protocols to collect whole blood in K2EDTA tubes. Collaborator samples were shipped for TCRbeta analysis as frozen whole blood, isolated PBMCs, or DNA extracted from either sample type. TCRbeta CDR3 regions were amplified from genomic DNA by means of the immunoSEQ Assay, a bias-controlled multiplex PCR. Concerning the study's data processing: Within the assay, amplification of reference gene primers was used to estimate how many nucleated cells each sample contained. To quantify the absolute abundance of each unique TCRbeta CDR3 rearrangement, sequence reads were collapsed and filtered. For each sample, productive Simpson clonality was calculated as the square root of Simpson's diversity index over productive rearrangements. TCRdb took over this immuneACCESS table, retaining in-frame rearrangements with V and J assigned. Such tables are incomplete; in checked studies, under half of the missing clones stem from an unresolved V gene, and the remainder is unexplained. V and J calls and clone size are given by that table; D and trimming were obtained from the DNA. Within this sample are more than 55,000 clones, with approximately 90% of them counted one time only. The top ten hold around 8.3% of the sample.

Turning to this clone: No antigen is known for it. No base-level quality is on record; no much larger clone is a single base apart.

The chain is assembled from TRBV5-1 and TRBJ2-2; tentative D gene TRBD1, with 5 bases matching. The receptor comes from a human donor with active COVID-19. The donor label of this sample is uncertain. Sequencing was done on a sample of peripheral blood. The CDR3 has the sequence CASSLVAGKDTGELFF. The nucleotide sequence reads TGCGCCAGCAGCTTGGTGGCAGGGAAGGACACCGGGGAGCTGTTTTTT.